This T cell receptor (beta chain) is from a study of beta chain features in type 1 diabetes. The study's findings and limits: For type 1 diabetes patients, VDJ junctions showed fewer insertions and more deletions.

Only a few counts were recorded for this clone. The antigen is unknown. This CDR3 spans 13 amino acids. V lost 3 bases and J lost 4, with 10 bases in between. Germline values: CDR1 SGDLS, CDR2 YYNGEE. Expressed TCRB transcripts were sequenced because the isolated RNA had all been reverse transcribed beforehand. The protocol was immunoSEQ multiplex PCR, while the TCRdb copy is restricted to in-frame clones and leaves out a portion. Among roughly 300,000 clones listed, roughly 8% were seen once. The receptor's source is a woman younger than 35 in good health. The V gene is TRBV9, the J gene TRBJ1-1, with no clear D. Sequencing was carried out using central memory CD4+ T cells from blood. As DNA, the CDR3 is TGTGCCAGCAGCGCGTTAGGTAGCACTGAAGCTTTCTTT. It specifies CASSALGSTEAFF.